The 7 T cell receptor beta chains reported below all come from one sample, sequenced in a study of blood T cell repertoires in COVID-19. Method: immunoSEQ multiplex PCR; TCRdb's copy keeps in-frame clones and lacks some. The data contain roughly 280,000 clones, approximately 86% of them seen just once; the ten biggest clones take up over 4%. The sequenced material came from peripheral blood. These receptors were taken from a woman aged 60-70 years with COVID-19, enrolled during active disease.

This chain connects TRBV5-1 to TRBJ2-3; D gene unclear. This CDR3 comprises 14 residues. V lost 10 bases to trimming and J lost 0 bases, with 15 bases between them. Germline CDR1 is SGHRS and CDR2 is YFSETQ. The CDR3 region is CAPPRGGSTDTQYF. The CDR3 bases are TGCGCCCCTCCGCGAGGCGGTAGCACAGATACGCAGTATTTT. Combining the CDR3 with reference TRBV5-1 and TRBJ2-3 gives the whole variable domain KAGVTQTPRYLIKTRGQQVTLSCSPISGHRSVSWYQQTPGQGLQFLFEYFSETQRNKGNFPGRFSGRQFSNSRSEMNVSTLELGDSALYLCAPPRGGSTDTQYFGPGTRLTVL.

This chain links TRBV30 with TRBJ2-6; D gene uncertain. This CDR3 spans 14 amino acids. V gave up 0 bases and J gave up 2 bases, with 5 bases separating them. Germline V CDR1 and CDR2: GTSNPN, SVGIG (reference sequence). The CDR3 DNA reads as TGTGCCTGGAGTGTCCGGGCTGGGGCCAACGTCCTGACTTTC. This encodes CAWSVRAGANVLTF. The variable domain in full, completed from reference TRBV30 and TRBJ2-6, reads SQTIHQWPATLVQPVGSPLSLECTVEGTSNPNLYWYRQAAGRGLQLLFYSVGIGQISSEVPQNLSASRPQDRQFILSSKKLLLSDSGFYLCAWSVRAGANVLTFGAGSRLTVL.

The chain joins TRBV28 to TRBJ2-3; maybe TRBD2 (5 bases). V gave up 6 bases and J gave up 10 bases, with 17 bases separating them. The CDR3 sequence is 13 residues long. Germline loops: CDR1 MDHEN, CDR2 SYDVKM. CDR3 loop: CASSVRAGGSQYF. In DNA, the CDR3 is TGTGCCAGCAGCGTTCGGGCAGGAGGTTCGCAGTATTTT.

J is TRBJ1-2 and V is TRBV5-4; D gene uncertain. The length of the CDR3 is 14 residues. Germline lookup yields CDR1 SGHNT and CDR2 YYREEE (reference sequence). Trimming stripped 0 bases from V and 4 bases from J, with 10 bases between. The CDR3 DNA follows: TGTGCCAGCAGCTTGGACCAAGTCAGCTATGGCTACACCTTC. It is translated as CASSLDQVSYGYTF.

V usage is TRBV5-1 and J usage is TRBJ2-7, with 8 nucleotides matching TRBD2. Unmatched junction bases numbered 4, after V lost 1 base and J lost 4 bases. CDR3 length: 14 residues. The germline V gene has CDR1 SGHRS and CDR2 YFSETQ. The CDR3: CASSLSGRGYEQYF. The CDR3 DNA reads TGCGCCAGCAGCTTGTCCGGGAGGGGGTACGAGCAGTACTTC.

CDR3 sequence: CASDSGRGTELEAFF. CDR3 bases: TGTGCCAGCGATTCCGGAAGGGGTACTGAATTGGAGGCTTTCTTT. The chain couples TRBV9 to TRBJ1-1, with D perhaps matching TRBD1 (5 bases). V lost 7 bases and J 11 bases, leaving 27 bases between the germline ends. Germline assignment: CDR1 SGDLS and CDR2 YYNGEE. CDR3 length equals 15 residues.

The chain has TRBV18 and TRBJ1-2; D unresolved. This CDR3 comprises 14 residues. V was clipped by 2 bases and J by 3 bases, with 10 bases between them. Germline-derived CDR1 and CDR2 are KGHSH and LQKENI. CDR3 amino acids: CASSPDTTDYGYTF. The CDR3, as DNA: TGTGCCAGCTCACCAGACACAACCGACTATGGCTACACCTTC.